This TCR beta chain was recorded in a study of blood T cell repertoires in COVID-19. The wider study: PBMCs, B-cell-depleted T cells, or T cells were the source of the cDNA or gDNA that made up the material.

CDR1 and CDR2 (germline): SGHRS, YFSETQ. Trimming pared 3 bases from V and 4 bases from J, leaving 5 bases between. This CDR3 is 11 amino acids long. In the study's own analysis: Nucleated cell number was recorded as an estimate derived from reference gene primer amplification. The data were produced by immunoSEQ multiplex PCR, yet TCRdb's version contains in-frame clones alone and is incomplete. The V and J calls and clone size are taken from that table; D and trimming were inferred from the DNA. The data contain about 34,000 clones, around three quarters of them singletons. The V call is TRBV5-1, the J call TRBJ2-7, with D unresolved. This clonotype was sampled from a woman in her seventies with acute or convalescent COVID-19. Sequencing was done on a sample of peripheral blood. The CDR3: CASSSLYEQYF. The DNA of the CDR3 is TGCGCCAGCAGCTCTTTATACGAGCAGTACTTC.